Listed below are T cell receptor beta chains from one sample, sequenced in a study of T cells in Graves' hyperthyroidism and ophthalmopathy. TCRdb re-derived calls from the multiplex PCR reads in MiXCR, one entry per CDR3 protein. The sample has hundreds of thousands of distinct CDR3 sequences, 13% to 15% seen once; the top ten hold around an eighth. Sequenced: blood. The receptors were gathered from a woman between 45 and 65 years old with Graves' ophthalmopathy. Both conserved end residues are part of each CDR3. D genes are given only for firm matches. A row's size may be missing; if present it is once, few, many or a size class.

V gene	clone size	D gene	J gene	CDR3 protein	CDR3 DNA
TRBV7-3	many	TRBD2	TRBJ2-1	CASRLGLAGENEQFF	TGTGCCAGCAGACTCGGACTAGCGGGAGAGAATGAGCAGTTCTTC
TRBV28	.	TRBD1	TRBJ1-6	CASSQDGTGLHSPLHF	TGTGCCAGCAGTCAAGACGGGACAGGGCTCCATTCACCCCTCCACTTT
TRBV9	.	TRBD2	TRBJ2-1	CASSGGGDYNEQFF	TGTGCCAGCAGCGGTGGGGGGGACTACAATGAGCAGTTCTTC
TRBV7-2	.	.	TRBJ1-5	CASSRDGGPGQPQHF	TGTGCCAGCAGTCGGGACGGGGGGCCAGGTCAGCCCCAGCATTTT
TRBV6-2/TRBV6-3	many	TRBD1	TRBJ1-5	CASSKNRDRIPFVPQHF	TGTGCCAGCAGTAAAAACCGGGACAGGATTCCCTTTGTTCCCCAGCATTTT
TRBV7-2	.	.	TRBJ1-2	CASSRDSQNGYTF	TGTGCCAGCAGCCGAGACAGTCAGAATGGCTACACCTTC
TRBV6-1	.	.	TRBJ1-5	CASRVQDQPQHF	TGTGCCAGCAGAGTACAAGATCAGCCCCAGCATTTT
TRBV6-5	.	.	TRBJ2-7	CASSYVGSGYEQYF	TGTGCCAGCAGTTACGTGGGTAGCGGCTACGAGCAGTACTTC
TRBV11-3	many	.	TRBJ2-6	CASSLLGHNLSGANVLTF	TGTGCCAGCAGCTTGCTCGGGCACAACCTCTCTGGGGCCAACGTCCTGACTTTC
TRBV20-1	many	.	TRBJ1-5	CSAKGIVGNQPQHF	TGCAGTGCTAAAGGGATCGTTGGCAATCAGCCCCAGCATTTT
TRBV9	.	TRBD2	TRBJ2-7	CASSPRPAGGPMDEQYF	TGTGCCAGCAGCCCCCGACCGGCGGGAGGGCCGATGGACGAGCAGTACTTC
TRBV19	many	TRBD2	TRBJ2-1	CASSSGREATLSSYNEQFF	TGTGCCAGTAGTTCGGGGCGGGAGGCCACCTTAAGCTCCTACAATGAGCAGTTCTTC
TRBV9	many	.	TRBJ1-1	CASSLHPSNTEAFF	TGTGCCAGCAGCTTACACCCCTCAAACACTGAAGCTTTCTTT
TRBV27	many	TRBD2	TRBJ2-1	CASSSIAGEDYNEQFF	TGTGCCAGCAGTTCCATAGCGGGCGAGGACTACAATGAGCAGTTCTTC
TRBV6-5	.	.	TRBJ2-5	CASSYQYQETQYF	TGTGCCAGCAGTTACCAGTACCAAGAGACCCAGTACTTC
TRBV12-5	few	.	TRBJ2-3	CASGSPKSRSLTDTQYF	TGTGCTAGTGGTTCCCCCAAGTCACGGTCTCTCACAGATACGCAGTATTTT
TRBV19	.	TRBD2	TRBJ2-7	CASSRTRDEEQYF	TGTGCCAGTAGCCGGACTAGAGATGAGGAGCAGTACTTC
TRBV7-3	few	.	TRBJ2-2	CASSQSGNTGELFF	TGTGCCAGCAGCCAGAGCGGGAACACCGGGGAGCTGTTTTTT
TRBV15	many	.	TRBJ2-3	CATSRGGAPSTDTQYF	TGTGCCACCAGCAGAGGGGGGGCTCCAAGCACAGATACGCAGTATTTT
TRBV5-6	many	.	TRBJ2-2	CASSLVLANTGELFF	TGTGCCAGCAGCTTGGTACTAGCGAACACCGGGGAGCTGTTTTTT
TRBV20-1	.	.	TRBJ1-6	CSASRPTTEVSPLHF	TGCAGTGCTAGTCGGCCAACTACTGAGGTATCACCCCTCCACTTT
TRBV19	few	.	TRBJ2-1	CASSRGFGGQSSYNEQFF	TGTGCCAGTAGTAGGGGTTTCGGCGGTCAAAGCTCCTACAATGAGCAGTTCTTC
TRBV28	many	TRBD1	TRBJ1-5	CASRDNRGRGQPQHF	TGTGCCAGCAGGGATAACAGGGGGCGGGGGCAGCCCCAGCATTTT
TRBV28	few	.	TRBJ2-5	CASRAWARQETQYF	TGTGCCAGCAGGGCGTGGGCCAGACAAGAGACCCAGTACTTC
TRBV29-1	many	.	TRBJ1-1	CSVWGRTEAFF	TGCAGCGTTTGGGGGAGAACTGAAGCTTTCTTT
TRBV4-1	.	.	TRBJ1-1	CASSHSGVTEAFF	TGCGCCAGCAGCCATTCTGGGGTCACTGAAGCTTTCTTT
TRBV28	few	.	TRBJ2-1	CASSFDPSGRHGEQFF	TGTGCCAGCAGTTTTGACCCCTCAGGGAGACACGGTGAGCAGTTCTTC
TRBV28	few	.	TRBJ2-3	CASSSHLGASSTDTQYF	TGTGCCAGCAGTTCCCACCTTGGAGCGTCTAGCACAGATACGCAGTATTTT
TRBV27	few	TRBD2	TRBJ2-1	CASSDGLAYSYNEQFF	TGTGCCAGCAGTGATGGACTAGCGTACTCCTACAATGAGCAGTTCTTC
TRBV28	few	.	TRBJ2-5	CASRERQRRQETQYF	TGTGCCAGCAGGGAAAGACAGAGAAGACAAGAGACCCAGTACTTC
TRBV3-1	few	.	TRBJ2-2	CASSQINGELFF	TGTGCCAGCAGCCAAATAAACGGGGAGCTGTTTTTT
TRBV7-9	.	.	TRBJ1-1	CASSVAGVRTEAFF	TGTGCCAGCAGCGTAGCAGGGGTAAGGACTGAAGCTTTCTTT
TRBV7-9	many	TRBD1	TRBJ2-2	CASRSIQGTGELFF	TGTGCCAGCAGGTCCATACAGGGGACCGGGGAGCTGTTTTTT
TRBV28	many	.	TRBJ1-1	CASSLPGGSTEAFF	TGTGCCAGCAGTTTACCAGGTGGGAGCACTGAAGCTTTCTTT
TRBV6-2/TRBV6-3	few	TRBD2	TRBJ2-2	CASSYLAGSINTGELFF	TGTGCCAGCAGTTACCTAGCGGGAAGTATCAACACCGGGGAGCTGTTTTTT
TRBV6-2/TRBV6-3	.	.	TRBJ2-2	CASSYGTLSTGELFF	TGTGCCAGCAGTTACGGCACTCTCAGCACCGGGGAGCTGTTTTTT
TRBV12-3/TRBV12-4	many	TRBD1	TRBJ2-7	CASSQQMTGWSYEQYF	TGTGCCAGCAGCCAACAAATGACAGGGTGGTCCTACGAGCAGTACTTC
TRBV19	many	TRBD1	TRBJ1-1	CASSVGQLNTEAFF	TGTGCCAGTAGTGTGGGACAGCTGAACACTGAAGCTTTCTTT
TRBV7-2	few	TRBD2	TRBJ2-2	CASSLTGLATGELFF	TGTGCCAGCAGCTTAACGGGACTAGCAACCGGGGAGCTGTTTTTT
TRBV6-2/TRBV6-3	few	.	TRBJ2-5	CATRDLGETQYF	TGTGCCACCCGGGACTTGGGAGAGACCCAGTACTTC
TRBV13	many	TRBD2	TRBJ2-7	CASSPRDFAGAEQYF	TGTGCCAGCAGCCCCCGAGATTTTGCGGGAGCCGAGCAGTACTTC
TRBV6-2/TRBV6-3	.	.	TRBJ2-5	CATLPGMRVRTQYF	TGTGCCACCCTACCCGGAATGAGGGTCAGGACCCAGTACTTC